The next 12 T cell receptor beta chains were all read from a single sample in a study of identical twins. TCRdb called the 5' RACE reads again in MiXCR, with one record for every CDR3 protein. The sample yields 500,000 to 550,000 distinct CDR3 sequences, roughly 21% seen once. The same sample was also studied in work on T cells expressing NK-cell markers.

Sequenced input: CD4+ T cells sorted from blood. Receptors originate from a young woman in good health.

This rearrangement joins TRBV6-1 to TRBJ2-5; 9 bases are a match to TRBD2. Germline CDR1 is MNHNS and CDR2 is SASEGT. The junction had 13 bases not matched to a gene; V was cut back by 4 bases and J by 7 bases. The length of the CDR3 is 16 residues. The CDR3 nucleotides are TGTGCCAGCAGTGGGAGGGGGAGCGGGGGGATGGCGACCCAGTACTTC. Its translation: CASSGRGSGGMATQYF.

The V and J genes are TRBV11-1 and TRBJ1-1; no definite D call. Deletions cut 5 bases from V and 7 bases from J, with 14 bases between. CDR1 is SGHAT, CDR2 FQDESV, per germline (reference sequence). This CDR3 region has 13 residues. The CDR3 reads CASSPQDWREAFF. For the CDR3, the DNA is TGTGCCAGCAGCCCTCAAGACTGGCGTGAAGCTTTCTTT.

This chain links TRBV5-1 with TRBJ2-7, with D unresolved. This CDR3 is 15 amino acids long. V lost 0 bases and J 0 bases, leaving 10 bases between the germline ends. Germline lookup yields CDR1 SGHRS and CDR2 YFSETQ. The CDR3: CASSLALSYSYEQYF. In DNA form, the CDR3 reads TGCGCCAGCAGCTTGGCCCTGAGTTACTCCTACGAGCAGTACTTC.

The chain couples TRBV20-1 to TRBJ2-5; D is perhaps TRBD2 (5 bases). Trimming shortened V by 5 bases and J by 1 base, and 8 bases separated the two germline ends. This CDR3 comprises 12 residues. Per germline, CDR1 DFQATT and CDR2 SNEGSKA (reference sequence). The CDR3 is CSAFGVQETQYF. CDR3 nucleotides: TGCAGTGCTTTCGGGGTCCAAGAGACCCAGTACTTC.

As regards this clonotype: Mismatch with germline at one junction end may stem from a read error. Written as DNA, the CDR3 is TGTGCCTGCAGCGACCAGCTCCGGGGCGGGGGTGGCCAAGAGACCCAGTACTTC. As protein: CACSDQLRGGGGQETQYF. This rearrangement joins TRBV3-1 to TRBJ2-5; 7 nucleotides line up with TRBD2. This CDR3 has 18 residues. Germline V gene sequence: CDR1 LGHDT, CDR2 YNNKEL (reference sequence).

This rearrangement joins TRBV5-1 to TRBJ1-1, with D possibly being TRBD1 (5 bases). The CDR3 loop spans 15 amino acids. Trimming removed 6 bases from V and 1 base from J, with 16 bases in between. Germline assignment: CDR1 SGHRS and CDR2 YFSETQ. CDR3 coding DNA: TGCGCCAGCACGGGGGGAACGAGGCCGAACACTGAAGCTTTCTTT. This sequence encodes CASTGGTRPNTEAFF. Together with reference TRBV5-1 and TRBJ1-1, the CDR3 gives the full variable domain: KAGVTQTPRYLIKTRGQQVTLSCSPISGHRSVSWYQQTPGQGLQFLFEYFSETQRNKGNFPGRFSGRQFSNSRSEMNVSTLELGDSALYLCASTGGTRPNTEAFFGQGTRLTVV.

The chain combines TRBV6-1 with TRBJ2-2, with D possibly being TRBD2 (7 bases). The V gene's germline CDR1 is MNHNS and CDR2 SASEGT. With 7 bases removed from V and 6 bases from J, the gap between germline ends came to 21 bases. The CDR3 totals 16 residues. The CDR3 DNA sequence: TGTGCCAGCATCCAGAGGGGGGGCAGATCCTCCGGGGAGCTGTTTTTT. It is translated as CASIQRGGRSSGELFF.

The chain recombines TRBV12-3 or TRBV12-4 with TRBJ1-1, with D perhaps matching TRBD1 (6 bases). The CDR3 has 13 amino acids. V was cut by 6 bases and J by 7 bases, with 15 bases left in between. The CDR3 region has the DNA TGTGCCAGCAGGGTACAGGGATGGGGTGAAGCTTTCTTT. It is translated as CASRVQGWGEAFF.

In this sample, this clonotype turned up a few times. The CDR3 region has the DNA TGCGCCAGCAGCTCTCGGAGAGGACAGGCGAACACCGGGGAGCTGTTTTTT. It is translated as CASSSRRGQANTGELFF. The J gene is TRBJ2-2, the V gene TRBV5-1; 7 bases match TRBD1. Germline V CDR1 and CDR2: SGHRS, YFSETQ. V was clipped by 3 bases and J by 0 bases; unmatched bases: 8. The CDR3 sequence is 17 residues long.

The chain combines TRBV24-1 with TRBJ2-1; D is possibly TRBD2 (6 bases). The V end was cut by 6 bases, the J end by 6 bases, with 14 bases between. Looked up from germline, CDR1 is KGHDR and CDR2 is SFDVKD. The CDR3 consists of 14 residues. CDR3 coding DNA: TGTGCCACCAGTTTCGGGGGAGGTATCAATGAGCAGTTCTTC. It specifies CATSFGGGINEQFF.

The V call is TRBV5-1, the J call TRBJ2-1; D ambiguous. The CDR3 length is 14 residues. Trimming left V 0 bases short and J 4 bases short, with 8 bases between. Germline assignment: CDR1 SGHRS and CDR2 YFSETQ. The CDR3 coding sequence is TGCGCCAGCAGCTTGGGGGGATATTACAATGAGCAGTTCTTC. It is translated as CASSLGGYYNEQFF.

V gene TRBV12-3 or TRBV12-4 combines with J gene TRBJ2-1, with TRBD2 matching over 9 bases. Germline trimming cut 3 bases from V and 10 bases from J; bases unmatched to any gene: 7. This CDR3 region has 14 residues. This CDR3 reads CASSFWRGGPEQFF. The CDR3 nucleotides are TGTGCCAGCAGTTTTTGGCGGGGGGGCCCAGAGCAGTTCTTC.